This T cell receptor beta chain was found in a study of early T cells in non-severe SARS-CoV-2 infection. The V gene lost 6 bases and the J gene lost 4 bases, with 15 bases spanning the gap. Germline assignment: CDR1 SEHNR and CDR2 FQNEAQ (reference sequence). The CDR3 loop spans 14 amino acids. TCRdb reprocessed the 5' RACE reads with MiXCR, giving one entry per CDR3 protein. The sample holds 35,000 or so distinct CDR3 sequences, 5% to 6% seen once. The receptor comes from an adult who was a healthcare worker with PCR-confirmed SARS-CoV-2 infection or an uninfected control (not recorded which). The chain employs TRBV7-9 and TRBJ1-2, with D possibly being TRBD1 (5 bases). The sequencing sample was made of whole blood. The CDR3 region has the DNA TGTGCCAGCAGGCAGACCGGGGCTCGCTATGGCTACACCTTC. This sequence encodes CASRQTGARYGYTF.